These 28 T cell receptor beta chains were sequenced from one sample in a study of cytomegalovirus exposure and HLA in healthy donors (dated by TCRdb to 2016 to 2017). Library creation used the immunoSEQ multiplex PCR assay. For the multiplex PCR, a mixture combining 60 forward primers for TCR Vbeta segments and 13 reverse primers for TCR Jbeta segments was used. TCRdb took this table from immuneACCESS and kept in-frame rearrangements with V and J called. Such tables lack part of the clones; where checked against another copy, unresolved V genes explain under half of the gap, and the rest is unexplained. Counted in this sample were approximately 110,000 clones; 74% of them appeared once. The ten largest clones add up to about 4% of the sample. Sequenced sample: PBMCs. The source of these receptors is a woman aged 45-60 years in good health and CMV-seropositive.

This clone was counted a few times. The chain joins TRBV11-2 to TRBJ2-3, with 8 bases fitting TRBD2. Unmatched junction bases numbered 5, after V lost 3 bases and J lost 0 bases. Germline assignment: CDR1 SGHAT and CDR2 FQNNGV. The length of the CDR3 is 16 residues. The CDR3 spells CASSFPRGGSTDTQYF. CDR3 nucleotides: TGTGCCAGCAGCTTTCCCCGGGGGGGGAGCACAGATACGCAGTATTTT.

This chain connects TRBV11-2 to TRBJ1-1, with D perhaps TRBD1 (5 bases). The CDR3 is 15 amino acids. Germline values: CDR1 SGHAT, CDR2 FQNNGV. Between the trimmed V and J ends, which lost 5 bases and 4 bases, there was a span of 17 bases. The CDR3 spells CASSPLGGGGTEAFF. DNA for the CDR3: TGTGCCAGCAGCCCCCTCGGGGGTGGTGGCACTGAAGCTTTCTTT.

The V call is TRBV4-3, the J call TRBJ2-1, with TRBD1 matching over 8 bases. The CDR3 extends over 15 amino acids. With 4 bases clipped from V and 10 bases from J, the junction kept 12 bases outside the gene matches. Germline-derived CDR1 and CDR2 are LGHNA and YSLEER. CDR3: CASSPGTGPDWEQFF. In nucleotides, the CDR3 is TGCGCCAGCAGCCCCGGGACAGGACCGGACTGGGAGCAGTTCTTC.

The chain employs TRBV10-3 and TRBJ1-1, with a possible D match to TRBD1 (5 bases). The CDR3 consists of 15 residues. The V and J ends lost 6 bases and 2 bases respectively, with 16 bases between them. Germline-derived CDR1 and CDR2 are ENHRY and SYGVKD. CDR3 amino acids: CAIRGGTAVNTEAFF. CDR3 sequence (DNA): TGTGCCATCAGGGGGGGAACAGCGGTTAACACTGAAGCTTTCTTT.

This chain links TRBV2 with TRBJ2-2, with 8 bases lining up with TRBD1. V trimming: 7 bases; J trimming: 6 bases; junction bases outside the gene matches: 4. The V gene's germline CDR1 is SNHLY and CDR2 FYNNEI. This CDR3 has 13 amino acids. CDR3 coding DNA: TGTGCCAGCAATAGACAGGGGTCCGGGGAGCTGTTTTTT. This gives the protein CASNRQGSGELFF.

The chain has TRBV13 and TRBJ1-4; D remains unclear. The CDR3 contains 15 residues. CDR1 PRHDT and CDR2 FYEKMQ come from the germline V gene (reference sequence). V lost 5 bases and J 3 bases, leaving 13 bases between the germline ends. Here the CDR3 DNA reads TGTGCCAGCAGCAGCGCCGACCGATCTAATGAAAAACTGTTTTTT. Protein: CASSSADRSNEKLFF. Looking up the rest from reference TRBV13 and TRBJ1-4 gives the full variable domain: AAGVIQSPRHLIKEKRETATLKCYPIPRHDTVYWYQQGPGQDPQFLISFYEKMQSDKGSIPDRFSAQQFSDYHSELNMSSLELGDSALYFCASSSADRSNEKLFFGSGTQLSVL.

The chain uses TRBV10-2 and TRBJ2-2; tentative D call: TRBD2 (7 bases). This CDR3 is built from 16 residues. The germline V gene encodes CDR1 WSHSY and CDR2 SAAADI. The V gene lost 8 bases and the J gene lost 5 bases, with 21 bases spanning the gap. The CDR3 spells CASLFWGGPGTGELFF. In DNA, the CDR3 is TGCGCCAGCCTTTTCTGGGGGGGGCCAGGAACCGGGGAGCTGTTTTTT.

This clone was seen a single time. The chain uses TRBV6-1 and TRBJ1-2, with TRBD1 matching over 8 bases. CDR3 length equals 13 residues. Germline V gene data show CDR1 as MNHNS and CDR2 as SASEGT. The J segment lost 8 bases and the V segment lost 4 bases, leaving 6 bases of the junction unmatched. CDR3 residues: CASSADRGSGYTF. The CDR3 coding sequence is TGTGCCAGCAGTGCCGACAGGGGTTCGGGCTACACCTTC.

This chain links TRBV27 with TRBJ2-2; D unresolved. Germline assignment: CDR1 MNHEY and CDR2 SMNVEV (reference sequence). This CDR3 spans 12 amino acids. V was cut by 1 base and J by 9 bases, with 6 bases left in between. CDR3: CASSLYGRELFF. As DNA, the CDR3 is TGTGCCAGCAGTTTATATGGCCGGGAGCTGTTTTTT.

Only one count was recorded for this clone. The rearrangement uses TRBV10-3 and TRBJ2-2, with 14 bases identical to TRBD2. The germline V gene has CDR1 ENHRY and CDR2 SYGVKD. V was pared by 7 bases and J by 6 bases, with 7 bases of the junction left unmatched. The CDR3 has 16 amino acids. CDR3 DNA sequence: TGTGCCATCAAGACTAGCGGGGGGGGAATTCCCGGGGAGCTGTTTTTT. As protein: CAIKTSGGGIPGELFF.

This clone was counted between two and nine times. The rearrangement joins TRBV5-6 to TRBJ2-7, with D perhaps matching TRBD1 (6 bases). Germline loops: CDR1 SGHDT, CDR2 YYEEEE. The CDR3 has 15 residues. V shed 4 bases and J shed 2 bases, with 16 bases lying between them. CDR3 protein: CASSLNTGFAYEQYF. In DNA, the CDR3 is TGTGCCAGCAGCCTGAATACAGGGTTCGCCTACGAGCAGTACTTC.

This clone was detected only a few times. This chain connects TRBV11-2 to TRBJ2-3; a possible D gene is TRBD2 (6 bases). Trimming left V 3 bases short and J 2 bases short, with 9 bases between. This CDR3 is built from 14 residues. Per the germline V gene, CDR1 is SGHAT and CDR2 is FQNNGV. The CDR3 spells CASSFGGVTDTQYF. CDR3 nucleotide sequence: TGTGCCAGCAGCTTTGGAGGGGTCACAGATACGCAGTATTTT. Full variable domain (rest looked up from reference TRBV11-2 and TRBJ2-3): EAGVAQSPRYKIIEKRQSVAFWCNPISGHATLYWYQQILGQGPKLLIQFQNNGVVDDSQLPKDRFSAERLKGVDSTLKIQPAKLEDSAVYLCASSFGGVTDTQYFGPGTRLTVL.

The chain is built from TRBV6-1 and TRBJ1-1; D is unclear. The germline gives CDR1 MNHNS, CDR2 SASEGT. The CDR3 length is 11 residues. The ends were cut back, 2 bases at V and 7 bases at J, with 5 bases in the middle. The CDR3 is CASSERGEAFF. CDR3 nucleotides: TGTGCCAGCAGTGAACGGGGTGAAGCTTTCTTT.

CDR3 sequence reads: CASRGDAGGYTF. The DNA of the CDR3 is TGCGCCAGCCGGGGGGATGCAGGAGGCTACACCTTC. V usage is TRBV5-1 and J usage is TRBJ1-2; possibly TRBD1 for D (5 bases). This CDR3 contains 12 residues. The germline V gene encodes CDR1 SGHRS and CDR2 YFSETQ. Trimming cost V 7 bases and J 8 bases, with 15 bases left between them.

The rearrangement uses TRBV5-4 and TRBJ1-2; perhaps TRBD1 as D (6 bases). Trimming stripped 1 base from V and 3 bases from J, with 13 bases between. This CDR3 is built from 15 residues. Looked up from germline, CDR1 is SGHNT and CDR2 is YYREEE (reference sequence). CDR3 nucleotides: TGTGCCAGCAGCTTGAGCCAGGGGCCATACTATGGCTACACCTTC. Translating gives CASSLSQGPYYGYTF.

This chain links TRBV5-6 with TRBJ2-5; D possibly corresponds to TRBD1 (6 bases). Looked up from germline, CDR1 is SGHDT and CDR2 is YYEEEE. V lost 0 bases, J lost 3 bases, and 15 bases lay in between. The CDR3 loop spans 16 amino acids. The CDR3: CASSLVGAGREETQYF. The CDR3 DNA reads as TGTGCCAGCAGCTTGGTGGGGGCTGGACGGGAAGAGACCCAGTACTTC.

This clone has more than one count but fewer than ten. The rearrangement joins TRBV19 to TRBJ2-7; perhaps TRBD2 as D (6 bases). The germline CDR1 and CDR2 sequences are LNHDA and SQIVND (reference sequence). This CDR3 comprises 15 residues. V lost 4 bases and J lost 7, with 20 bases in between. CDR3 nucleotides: TGTGCCAGTAGTAGGGTCAGGGACTTCGTCGAAGAGCAGTACTTC. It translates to CASSRVRDFVEEQYF.

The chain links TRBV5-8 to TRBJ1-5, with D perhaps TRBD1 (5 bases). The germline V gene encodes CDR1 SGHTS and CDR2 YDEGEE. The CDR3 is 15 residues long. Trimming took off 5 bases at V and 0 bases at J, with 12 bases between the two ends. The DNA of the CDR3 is TGTGCCAGCAGGTTAGGACAATATAGCAATCAGCCCCAGCATTTT. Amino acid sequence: CASRLGQYSNQPQHF.

CDR3 sequence reads: CASSLDRLNTGELFF. In DNA form, the CDR3 reads TGTGCCAGCAGCTTGGACAGGTTGAACACCGGGGAGCTGTTTTTT. J is TRBJ2-2 and V is TRBV5-4; D perhaps matches TRBD1 (5 bases). The germline V gene encodes CDR1 SGHNT and CDR2 YYREEE (reference sequence). Deletions cut 0 bases from V and 1 base from J, with 7 bases between. This CDR3 spans 15 amino acids.

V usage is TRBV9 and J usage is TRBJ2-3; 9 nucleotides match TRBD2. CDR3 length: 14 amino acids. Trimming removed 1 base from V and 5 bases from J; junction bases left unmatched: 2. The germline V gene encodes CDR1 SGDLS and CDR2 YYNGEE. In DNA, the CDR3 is TGTGCCAGCAGCGTACTAGCGGGGTTAGATACGCAGTATTTT. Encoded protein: CASSVLAGLDTQYF.

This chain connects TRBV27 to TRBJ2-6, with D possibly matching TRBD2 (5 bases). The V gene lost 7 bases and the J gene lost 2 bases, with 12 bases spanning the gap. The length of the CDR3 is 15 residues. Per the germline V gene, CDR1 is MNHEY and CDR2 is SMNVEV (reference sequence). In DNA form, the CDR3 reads TGTGCCAGCATCCAACGGGATACTGGGGCCAACGTCCTGACTTTC. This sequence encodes CASIQRDTGANVLTF.

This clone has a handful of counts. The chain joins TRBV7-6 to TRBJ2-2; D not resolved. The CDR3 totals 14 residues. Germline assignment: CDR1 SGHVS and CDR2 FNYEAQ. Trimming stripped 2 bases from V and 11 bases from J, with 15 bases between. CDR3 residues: CASSLTLTQYELFF. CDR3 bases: TGTGCCAGCAGCTTAACCCTAACCCAATATGAGCTGTTTTTT.

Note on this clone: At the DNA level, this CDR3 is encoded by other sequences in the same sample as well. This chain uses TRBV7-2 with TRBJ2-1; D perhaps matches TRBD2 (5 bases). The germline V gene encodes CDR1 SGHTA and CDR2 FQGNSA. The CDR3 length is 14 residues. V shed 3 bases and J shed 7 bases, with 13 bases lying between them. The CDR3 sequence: CASSLASLENEQFF. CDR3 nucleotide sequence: TGTGCCAGCAGCTTGGCTAGCCTGGAAAATGAGCAGTTCTTC.

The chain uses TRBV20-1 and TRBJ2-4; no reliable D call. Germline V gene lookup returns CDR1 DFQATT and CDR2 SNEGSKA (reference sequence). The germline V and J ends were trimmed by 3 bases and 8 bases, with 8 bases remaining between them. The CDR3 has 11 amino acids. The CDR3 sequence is CSASSRDIQYF. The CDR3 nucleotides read TGCAGTGCTAGTTCGCGAGACATTCAGTACTTC.

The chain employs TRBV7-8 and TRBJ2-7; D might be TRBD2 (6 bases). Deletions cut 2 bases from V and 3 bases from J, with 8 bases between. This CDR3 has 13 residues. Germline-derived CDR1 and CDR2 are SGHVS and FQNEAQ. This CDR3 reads CASSLSGGYEQYF. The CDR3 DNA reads TGTGCCAGCAGCTTATCCGGGGGCTACGAGCAGTACTTC.

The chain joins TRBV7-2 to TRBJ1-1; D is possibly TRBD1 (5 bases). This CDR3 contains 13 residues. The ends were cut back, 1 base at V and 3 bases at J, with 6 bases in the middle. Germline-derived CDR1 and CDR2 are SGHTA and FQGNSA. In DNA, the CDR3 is TGTGCCAGCAGCTTAGACAGGTACACTGAAGCTTTCTTT. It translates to CASSLDRYTEAFF.

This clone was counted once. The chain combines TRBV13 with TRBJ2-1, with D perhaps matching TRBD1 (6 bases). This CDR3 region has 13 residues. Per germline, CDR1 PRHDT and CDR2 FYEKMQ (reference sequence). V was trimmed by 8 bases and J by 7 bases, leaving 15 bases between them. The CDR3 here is CASQQAGVNEQFF. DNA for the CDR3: TGTGCCAGCCAACAGGCAGGGGTAAATGAGCAGTTCTTC.

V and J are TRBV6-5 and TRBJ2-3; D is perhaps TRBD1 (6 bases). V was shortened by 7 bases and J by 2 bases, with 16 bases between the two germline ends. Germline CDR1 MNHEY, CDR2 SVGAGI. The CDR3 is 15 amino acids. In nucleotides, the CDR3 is TGTGCCAGCACTCGCTCTGGGGGCGACACAGATACGCAGTATTTT. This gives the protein CASTRSGGDTDTQYF.